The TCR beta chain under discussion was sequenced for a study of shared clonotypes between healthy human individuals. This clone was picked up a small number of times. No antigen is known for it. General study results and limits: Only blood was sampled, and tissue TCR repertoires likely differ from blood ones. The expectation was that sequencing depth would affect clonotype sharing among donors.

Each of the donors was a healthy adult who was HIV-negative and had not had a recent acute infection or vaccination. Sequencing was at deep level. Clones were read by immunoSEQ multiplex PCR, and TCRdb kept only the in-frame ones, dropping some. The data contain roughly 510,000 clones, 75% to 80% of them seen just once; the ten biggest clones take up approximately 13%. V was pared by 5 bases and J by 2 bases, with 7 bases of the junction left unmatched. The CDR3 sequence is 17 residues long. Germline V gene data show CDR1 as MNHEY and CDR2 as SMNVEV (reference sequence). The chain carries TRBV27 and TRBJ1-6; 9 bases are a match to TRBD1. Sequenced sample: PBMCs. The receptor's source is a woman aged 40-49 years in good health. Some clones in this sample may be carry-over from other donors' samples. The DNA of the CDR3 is TGTGCCAGCAGTGCAAGGACAGGGGCTACCTATAATTCACCCCTCCACTTT. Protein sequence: CASSARTGATYNSPLHF.